This record covers a single TCR beta chain. Its binding antigen is unknown. Base qualities are not recorded, but no much larger clone differs from it by a single base. These data belong to a study of blood T cell repertoires in COVID-19 (dated by TCRdb to 2020 to 2021). Regarding the study in general: Samples from collaborators originated in the United States, Italy and Spain and spanned both the acute and convalescent phases of COVID-19. Where HLA class I and class II types were available, the types were taken from metadata supplied by the sample provider, not from assay-based typing. The dataset comprised deeply sampled blood TCRbeta repertoires from subjects exposed to, actively infected with, or recovered from COVID-19. The material from the prospective study consisted of cDNA or gDNA derived from T cells, B-cell-depleted T cells, or PBMCs. Samples were obtained from the ongoing ImmuneRACE study (first 160 participants) and from approximately 1,200 subjects provided by 6 global collaborators. The sample metadata nearly always contained a de-identified subject ID, COVID-19 status, age in years and sex. The repertoires were released in a freely available public database meant as a resource for research on the immune response to SARS-CoV-2.

Including cysteine and phenylalanine, the CDR3 has 14 amino acids. The retained sequence is limited to the CDR3, 42 bases, with the frame set at the first base. CDR1 and CDR2 were assigned from the germline V gene as KGHSH and LQKENI. Germline trimming: 3 bases from V, 7 bases from J; junction bases outside gene matches: 3. Study-wide findings and limitations: The amount of clinical and demographic metadata varied by source and participant and was provided uncurated.

Each collaborating institution followed its own protocols to collect whole blood in K2EDTA tubes. For TCRbeta analysis, collaborator samples were shipped as frozen whole blood, as isolated PBMCs, or as DNA extracted from either sample type. The immunoSEQ Assay, a bias-controlled multiplex PCR, was used to amplify TCRbeta CDR3 regions from genomic DNA. The study's own analysis went as follows. The number of nucleated cells in each sample was estimated from the amplification of reference gene primers within the assay. To quantify the absolute abundance of each unique TCRbeta CDR3 rearrangement, sequence reads were collapsed and filtered. For each sample, productive Simpson clonality was calculated by taking the square root of Simpson's diversity index across productive rearrangements. TCRdb retrieved this table from immuneACCESS and kept in-frame rearrangements only. Not all clones are present; in checked studies, unresolved V genes account for under half, and no reason is known for the remainder. V and J calls and clone size are copied from that table; D and trimming were computed from the DNA. For this sample there are about 190,000 clones; 78% appear just once. 2.5% to 3.5% of the sample is in the top ten clones.

The receptor's source is a woman of 80 years or more with active or convalescent COVID-19. The chain employs TRBV18 and TRBJ1-5; a stretch of 10 junction bases matches TRBD1. What was sequenced was peripheral blood. CDR3 reads: CASSPLDRGQPQHF. DNA sequence: TGTGCCAGCTCACCCCTGGACAGGGGGCAGCCCCAGCATTTT.